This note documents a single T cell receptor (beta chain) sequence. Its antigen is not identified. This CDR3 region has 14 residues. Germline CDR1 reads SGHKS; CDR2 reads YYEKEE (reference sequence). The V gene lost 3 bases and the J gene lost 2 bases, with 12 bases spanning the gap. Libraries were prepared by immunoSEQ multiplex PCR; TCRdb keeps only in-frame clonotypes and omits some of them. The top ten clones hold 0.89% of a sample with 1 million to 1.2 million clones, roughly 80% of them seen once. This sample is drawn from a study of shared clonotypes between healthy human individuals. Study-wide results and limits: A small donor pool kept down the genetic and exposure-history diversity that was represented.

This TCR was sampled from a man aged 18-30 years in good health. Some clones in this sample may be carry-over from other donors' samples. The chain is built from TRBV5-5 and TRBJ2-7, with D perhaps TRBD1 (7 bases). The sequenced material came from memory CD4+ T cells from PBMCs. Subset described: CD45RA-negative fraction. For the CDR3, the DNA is TGTGCCAGCAGCTGGAGGGGACAGACCTACGAGCAGTACTTC. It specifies CASSWRGQTYEQYF.